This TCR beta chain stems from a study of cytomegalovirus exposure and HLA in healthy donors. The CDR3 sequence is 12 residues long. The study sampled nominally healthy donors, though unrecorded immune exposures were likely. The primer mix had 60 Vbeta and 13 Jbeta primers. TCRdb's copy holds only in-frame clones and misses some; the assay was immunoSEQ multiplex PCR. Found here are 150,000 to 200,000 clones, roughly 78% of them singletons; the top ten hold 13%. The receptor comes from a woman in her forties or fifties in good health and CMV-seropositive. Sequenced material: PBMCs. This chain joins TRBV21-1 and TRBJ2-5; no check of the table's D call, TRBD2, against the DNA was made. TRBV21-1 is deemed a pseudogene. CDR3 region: CASSTGWETQYF. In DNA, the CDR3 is TGTGCCAGCAGCACCGGGTGGGAGACCCAGTACTTC.